Shown below are 20 T cell receptor beta chains from a single sample sequenced in a study of blood T cell repertoires in COVID-19. Profiled with immunoSEQ multiplex PCR; TCRdb holds only in-frame clones, not every one. The repertoire consists of fewer than 250,000 clones, with around 85% occurring once and the leading ten covering 5.5% to 7.5%. Sequencing was done on a sample of peripheral blood. These receptors all stem from a woman in her sixties or seventies with active or convalescent COVID-19.

The chain uses TRBV9 and TRBJ1-2; no definite D call. CDR1 SGDLS and CDR2 YYNGEE come from the germline V gene. The V end lost 3 bases, the J end lost 6 bases, and 27 bases lay between the germline ends. The CDR3 spans 18 residues. CDR3: CASSAFSFLAGSIDGYTF. CDR3 bases: TGTGCCAGCAGCGCTTTCTCCTTTCTCGCCGGGTCCATAGATGGCTACACCTTC. Drawing the rest from reference TRBV9 and TRBJ1-2, the complete variable domain is DSGVTQTPKHLITATGQRVTLRCSPRSGDLSVYWYQQSLDQGLQFLIQYYNGEERAKGNILERFSAQQFPDLHSELNLSSLELGDSALYFCASSAFSFLAGSIDGYTFGSGTRLTVV.

The chain couples TRBV5-5 to TRBJ2-5, with 8 bases matching TRBD2. The CDR3 sequence is 16 residues long. Germline V gene sequence: CDR1 SGHKS, CDR2 YYEKEE (reference sequence). V lost 4 bases and J lost 4; bases outside the gene matches: 12. The CDR3 loop reads CASSLNPGLVRETQYF. CDR3 in DNA: TGTGCCAGCAGCCTAAATCCGGGACTAGTGCGAGAGACCCAGTACTTC.

The chain links TRBV7-9 to TRBJ1-2, with D possibly matching TRBD1 (5 bases). Trimming took 5 bases from V and 5 from J, leaving 12 bases between them. CDR3 length: 13 amino acids. The germline CDR1 and CDR2 sequences are SEHNR and FQNEAQ (reference sequence). CDR3 loop: CASSRWGEYGYTF. In nucleotides, the CDR3 is TGTGCCAGCAGCCGGTGGGGGGAATATGGCTACACCTTC.

This chain uses TRBV7-2 with TRBJ1-1, with 8 nucleotides matching TRBD1. Trimming took 0 bases from V and 1 from J; bases not matched to a gene: 10. This CDR3 has 18 residues. CDR1 and CDR2 (germline): SGHTA, FQGNSA. The CDR3 bases are TGTGCCAGCAGCTTAGCACCTCAGGGGGCGCTGAAGAACACTGAAGCTTTCTTT. Translation gives CASSLAPQGALKNTEAFF.

The V gene is TRBV4-1, the J gene TRBJ2-3; 9 positions agree with TRBD2. The germline V gene has CDR1 MGHRA and CDR2 YSYEKL. CDR3 size: 19 residues. Germline trimming cut 0 bases from V and 1 base from J; bases unmatched to any gene: 11. DNA of the CDR3: TGCGCCAGCAGCCAAGATCTCGCGGGGGGGCCGCGTGGCACAGATACGCAGTATTTT. Translating gives CASSQDLAGGPRGTDTQYF.

This rearrangement joins TRBV7-9 to TRBJ1-3, with D hard to call. This CDR3 is 13 amino acids long. V was cut by 3 bases and J by 7 bases, with 10 bases left in between. CDR1 is SEHNR and CDR2 is FQNEAQ in the germline V gene (reference sequence). The CDR3 region has the DNA TGTGCCAGCAGCTTTGGGAGGGTTAACACCATATATTTT. Translation: CASSFGRVNTIYF.

The gene calls are TRBV3-1 (or the pseudogene TRBV3-2) and TRBJ2-2, with D maybe TRBD2 (6 bases). The CDR3 is made up of 17 amino acids. The V end lost 4 bases, the J end lost 4 bases, and 19 bases lay between the germline ends. Germline V gene lookup returns CDR1 LGHDT and CDR2 YNNKEL (reference sequence). DNA of the CDR3: TGTGCCAGCAGCCCCCCCGCGGTTCTAGCGAGCACCGGGGAGCTGTTTTTT. Translated, it gives CASSPPAVLASTGELFF.

This clone showed up just once. Within the sample, other DNA sequences also encode this same CDR3. This rearrangement joins TRBV6-4 to TRBJ2-1, with 10 bases identical to TRBD2. The CDR3 extends over 17 amino acids. CDR1 and CDR2 (germline): MRHNA, SNTAGT. V lost 5 bases to trimming and J lost 0 bases; unmatched junction nucleotides: 7. The CDR3 sequence: CASSWTSGPSSYNEQFF. CDR3 sequence (DNA): TGTGCCAGCAGTTGGACTAGCGGCCCTAGCTCCTACAATGAGCAGTTCTTC.

This clone was recorded a few times. The genes are TRBV10-3 and TRBJ1-6; 7 bases line up with TRBD1. Looked up from germline, CDR1 is ENHRY and CDR2 is SYGVKD. This CDR3 is built from 14 residues. With V trimmed by 6 bases and J by 7 bases, 6 bases remained unmatched. CDR3 residues: CAIRTGTENSPLHF. CDR3 in DNA: TGTGCCATCAGAACCGGGACAGAAAATTCACCCCTCCACTTT.

V usage is TRBV29-1 and J usage is TRBJ1-2; no definite D call. CDR1 SQVTM and CDR2 ANQGSEA come from the germline V gene. Trimming removed 4 bases from V and 0 bases from J, with 6 bases in between. The length of the CDR3 is 12 residues. The CDR3 bases are TGCAGCGTTGTGGAGACTAACTATGGCTACACCTTC. Amino acids: CSVVETNYGYTF. Together with reference TRBV29-1 and TRBJ1-2, the CDR3 gives the full variable domain: SAVISQKPSRDICQRGTSLTIQCQVDSQVTMMFWYRQQPGQSLTLIATANQGSEATYESGFVIDKFPISRPNLTFSTLTVSNMSPEDSSIYLCSVVETNYGYTFGSGTRLTVV.

The J gene is TRBJ1-5, the V gene TRBV19; D not resolved. The CDR3 length is 16 residues. Per the germline V gene, CDR1 is LNHDA and CDR2 is SQIVND (reference sequence). V shed 2 bases and J shed 2 bases, with 13 bases lying between them. The CDR3 nucleotides read TGTGCCAGTAGTATAAGGAGGGAACCACGCAATCAGCCCCAGCATTTT. Translation gives CASSIRREPRNQPQHF. Filled out from reference TRBV19 and TRBJ1-5, the complete variable domain reads DGGITQSPKYLFRKEGQNVTLSCEQNLNHDAMYWYRQDPGQGLRLIYYSQIVNDFQKGDIAEGYSVSREKKESFPLTVTSAQKNPTAFYLCASSIRREPRNQPQHFGDGTRLSIL.

The rearrangement links TRBV7-9 to TRBJ1-2; tentative D call: TRBD1 (6 bases). CDR3 length: 15 amino acids. Between the trimmed V and J ends, which lost 4 bases and 6 bases, there was a span of 18 bases. CDR1 and CDR2 (germline): SEHNR, FQNEAQ (reference sequence). CDR3: CASSSLAGGLDGYTF. CDR3 bases: TGTGCCAGCAGCTCACTAGCCGGGGGGCTCGATGGCTACACCTTC. The complete variable domain, with remaining parts taken from reference TRBV7-9 and TRBJ1-2, reads DTGVSQNPRHKITKRGQNVTFRCDPISEHNRLYWYRQTLGQGPEFLTYFQNEAQLEKSRLLSDRFSAERPKGSFSTLEIQRTEQGDSAMYLCASSSLAGGLDGYTFGSGTRLTVV.

The CDR3 DNA is TGTGCCAGTAGTACGACAGGGGCGGGTGAAAAACTGTTTTTT. Its translation is CASSTTGAGEKLFF. The chain has TRBV19 and TRBJ1-4; 8 bases map to TRBD1. CDR3 length: 14 residues. The V gene end was trimmed by 4 bases and the J gene end by 7 bases; junction bases not matched to a gene: 5. Germline V gene data show CDR1 as LNHDA and CDR2 as SQIVND (reference sequence).

This chain connects TRBV18 to TRBJ2-3; D call uncertain. There are 12 residues in the CDR3. The germline V gene has CDR1 KGHSH and CDR2 LQKENI. Trimming cost V 5 bases and J 0 bases, with 3 bases left between them. CDR3 DNA sequence: TGTGCCAGCTCAACAAGCACAGATACGCAGTATTTT. Amino acids: CASSTSTDTQYF.

The genes are TRBV28 and TRBJ1-2; D possibly corresponds to TRBD1 (5 bases). V was clipped by 11 bases and J by 7 bases, with 23 bases between them. This CDR3 is 14 amino acids long. CDR1 is MDHEN and CDR2 is SYDVKM in the germline V gene. CDR3 region: CARERTSHPRGYTF. The CDR3 DNA is TGTGCCCGGGAGAGGACATCGCACCCTCGTGGCTACACCTTC.

The CDR3 DNA sequence: TGTGCCTCGAGGGTGGAGACAGGGGGCTACGAGCAGTACTTC. Its translation: CASRVETGGYEQYF. The chain is built from TRBV2 and TRBJ2-7; 9 bases line up with TRBD1. The CDR3 length is 14 residues. Germline V CDR1 and CDR2: SNHLY, FYNNEI. V lost 11 bases to trimming and J lost 3 bases; unmatched junction nucleotides: 11.

The J gene is TRBJ2-3, the V gene TRBV18; D possibly corresponds to TRBD1 (5 bases). Germline CDR1 reads KGHSH; CDR2 reads LQKENI. The CDR3 spans 14 residues. The ends were cut back, 3 bases at V and 2 bases at J, with 9 bases in the middle. DNA of the CDR3: TGTGCCAGCTCACCCAGGACAACCACAGATACGCAGTATTTT. Translated: CASSPRTTTDTQYF.

The chain uses TRBV24-1 and TRBJ2-1, with TRBD2 identical over 8 bases. V lost 3 bases and J lost 3; bases outside the gene matches: 12. Looked up from germline, CDR1 is KGHDR and CDR2 is SFDVKD. The CDR3 has 18 amino acids. The DNA for the CDR3 is TGTGCCACCAGTGATGGGGGGGAGCGGGGGCACTTCTACAATGAGCAGTTCTTC. Protein product: CATSDGGERGHFYNEQFF.

The chain combines TRBV10-2 with TRBJ2-1; D call uncertain. Trimming left V 3 bases short and J 4 bases short, with 13 bases between. This CDR3 is built from 15 residues. The germline gives CDR1 WSHSY, CDR2 SAAADI. CDR3 protein: CASSEENTVYNEQFF. The CDR3 DNA sequence: TGCGCCAGCAGTGAAGAAAATACAGTGTACAATGAGCAGTTCTTC.

There are many counts of this clone. J is TRBJ2-1 and V is TRBV24-1; D might be TRBD1 (6 bases). Germline values: CDR1 KGHDR, CDR2 SFDVKD. CDR3 length: 16 residues. Deletions cut 3 bases from V and 3 bases from J, with 14 bases between. As DNA, the CDR3 is TGTGCCACCAGTGATCGAACAGGGAGAGACTACAATGAGCAGTTCTTC. This gives the protein CATSDRTGRDYNEQFF.